The 5 T cell receptor beta chains reported below all come from one sample, sequenced in a study of graft-versus-host responses after intestinal transplantation. The repertoire was sequenced with immunoSEQ multiplex PCR; TCRdb's copy has only in-frame clones and lacks some. This repertoire shows about 98,000 clones, 86% found once; its top ten account for 1.4% to 1.5%. This sample comprised PBMCs, obtained 255 days after intestinal transplant. Receptor source: a human patient who received an intestinal transplant, so some T cells may come from the graft donor.

The genes are TRBV20-1 and TRBJ2-5; D not resolved. CDR3 length equals 11 residues. The ends were cut back, 0 bases at V and 4 bases at J, with 3 bases in the middle. Looked up from germline, CDR1 is DFQATT and CDR2 is SNEGSKA (reference sequence). CDR3 DNA: TGCAGTGCTAGAGATCTAGAGACCCAGTACTTC. Its protein product is CSARDLETQYF.

This sequence joins TRBV19 and TRBJ2-1; D not resolved. Trimming stripped 4 bases from V and 0 bases from J, with 10 bases between. The germline V gene has CDR1 LNHDA and CDR2 SQIVND (reference sequence). CDR3 size: 15 residues. The CDR3 DNA reads as TGTGCCAGTAGTAGCCAGCTTAGCTCCTACAATGAGCAGTTCTTC. Encoded protein: CASSSQLSSYNEQFF.

This chain connects TRBV7-9 to TRBJ2-2; D possibly corresponds to TRBD1 (6 bases). Trimming cost V 3 bases and J 3 bases, with 14 bases left between them. From germline, CDR1 is SEHNR and CDR2 FQNEAQ (reference sequence). CDR3 length equals 16 residues. CDR3 sequence reads: CASSFWQGIDTGELFF. The CDR3 region has the DNA TGTGCCAGCAGCTTTTGGCAGGGGATTGACACCGGGGAGCTGTTTTTT.

The chain links TRBV15 to TRBJ1-2; D is uncertain. The CDR3 length is 14 residues. The germline gives CDR1 LNHNV, CDR2 YYDKDF (reference sequence). V lost 0 bases and J lost 0, with 5 bases in between. CDR3 in DNA: TGTGCCACCAGCAGAGATCCCTCTAACTATGGCTACACCTTC. This gives the protein CATSRDPSNYGYTF. Supplemented by reference TRBV15 and TRBJ1-2, the full variable domain reads DAMVIQNPRYQVTQFGKPVTLSCSQTLNHNVMYWYQQKSSQAPKLLFHYYDKDFNNEADTPDNFQSRRPNTSFCFLDIRSPGLGDTAMYLCATSRDPSNYGYTFGSGTRLTVV.

The chain couples TRBV29-1 to TRBJ2-6; the match to TRBD1 covers 7 bases. CDR3 length equals 15 residues. Germline V gene data show CDR1 as SQVTM and CDR2 as ANQGSEA. In DNA, the CDR3 is TGCAACCGGGACAGCCATGATTCTGGGGCCAACGTCCTGACTTTC. Protein sequence: CNRDSHDSGANVLTF.